This T cell receptor beta chain originates from a study of T cells in Graves' hyperthyroidism and ophthalmopathy. About the study: Peripheral blood was taken when the disease was first diagnosed, before any treatment began. Whole-study findings and limits: The model made its ophthalmopathy prediction, and onset followed a median approximately 6.5 months later. Blood also held most thyroid clonotypes expanded beyond 0.001.

Researchers took RNA transcripts and amplified the TCR beta CDR3 regions from them. The study used the HTBI primer set for a first-round RT-PCR of the TCR CDR3. TCRdb recomputed calls from the multiplex PCR reads with MiXCR, one row per CDR3 protein. The table records about 250,000 distinct CDR3 sequences, roughly 22% of them present only once. This clonotype appeared many times. Antigen: not known. Germline V gene data show CDR1 as DFQATT and CDR2 as SNEGSKA (reference sequence). Trimming at V came to 2 bases and at J to 6 bases, leaving 6 bases not matched to a gene. This CDR3 comprises 14 residues. Out of around 10 ml of fresh peripheral blood came the PBMCs.

The chain joins TRBV20-1 to TRBJ2-3, with TRBD2 matching 9 bases. This clonotype originated in a man aged 25-40 years with Graves' ophthalmopathy. Source material: blood. This chain's CDR3 is CSARTAGGPDTQYF. Written as DNA, the CDR3 is TGCAGTGCTAGAACGGCGGGAGGGCCGGATACGCAGTATTTT.